One T cell receptor (beta chain) is described in this entry. Its antigen is still unknown. Per-base quality was not reported, and no clone a single base away is much larger than it. These data are taken from a study of blood T cell repertoires in COVID-19 (dated by TCRdb to the early 2020s). Looking at the study overall: Samples covering the acute and convalescent phases of COVID-19 were provided by collaborators in the United States, Italy and Spain. Subjects who had been exposed to COVID-19, were actively infected with it, or had recovered from it provided the deeply sampled blood TCRbeta repertoires that made up the dataset. The samples were drawn from the first 160 participants of the ongoing ImmuneRACE study and from some 1,300 subjects provided by 6 global collaborators. HLA class I and class II types, where available, came from metadata supplied by the sample provider rather than from assay-based typing. A de-identified subject ID, COVID-19 status, age in years and sex were almost always included in the sample metadata. The material from the prospective study consisted of cDNA or gDNA derived from T cells, B-cell-depleted T cells, or PBMCs. A freely available public database, intended as a resource for researchers studying the immune response to SARS-CoV-2, is where the repertoires were released.

Collaborating institutions collected whole blood in K2EDTA tubes following their own protocols. For TCRbeta analysis, collaborators shipped samples as frozen whole blood, isolated PBMCs, or DNA extracted from either of those sample types. TCRbeta CDR3 regions were amplified from genomic DNA by means of the immunoSEQ Assay, a bias-controlled multiplex PCR. Concerning the study's data processing: The number of nucleated cells in each sample was estimated by amplification of reference gene primers within the assay. To quantify the absolute abundance of each unique TCRbeta CDR3 rearrangement, sequence reads were collapsed and filtered. For each sample, productive Simpson clonality was calculated as the square root of Simpson's diversity index across productive rearrangements. In its TCRdb copy, this immuneACCESS table keeps in-frame sequences only and misses some clones. Where compared with another copy, unresolved V genes explain less than half of these, and the others have no known cause. V, J and clone size reflect that table, while D and trimming were determined from the DNA. The sample table contains fewer than 250,000 clones; only one count was recorded for 70% to 90% of them. 2% to 2.5% of the sample is taken by the ten largest.

What the study reported, not specific to this receptor: The amount of clinical and demographic metadata varied by source and participant and was provided uncurated.

Relative to germline, V is missing 2 bases and J is missing 3 bases, with 3 bases of the junction outside any gene match. The CDR3 starts with the cysteine, ends with the phenylalanine, and has 14 residues. The entry retains the CDR3 DNA only, 42 bases that are in frame from base 1. CDR1 and CDR2 (MNHEY, SMNVEV) derive from the germline V gene (reference sequence). Source material: peripheral blood. This TCR was recovered from a woman aged 50 to 60 with acute or convalescent COVID-19. Rearrangement joined TRBV27 to TRBJ1-1; 7 of the junction bases match TRBD1. The CDR3 protein sequence reads: CASSLLTGDTEAFF. The sequenced DNA is TGTGCCAGCAGTTTACTAACAGGGGACACTGAAGCTTTCTTT.